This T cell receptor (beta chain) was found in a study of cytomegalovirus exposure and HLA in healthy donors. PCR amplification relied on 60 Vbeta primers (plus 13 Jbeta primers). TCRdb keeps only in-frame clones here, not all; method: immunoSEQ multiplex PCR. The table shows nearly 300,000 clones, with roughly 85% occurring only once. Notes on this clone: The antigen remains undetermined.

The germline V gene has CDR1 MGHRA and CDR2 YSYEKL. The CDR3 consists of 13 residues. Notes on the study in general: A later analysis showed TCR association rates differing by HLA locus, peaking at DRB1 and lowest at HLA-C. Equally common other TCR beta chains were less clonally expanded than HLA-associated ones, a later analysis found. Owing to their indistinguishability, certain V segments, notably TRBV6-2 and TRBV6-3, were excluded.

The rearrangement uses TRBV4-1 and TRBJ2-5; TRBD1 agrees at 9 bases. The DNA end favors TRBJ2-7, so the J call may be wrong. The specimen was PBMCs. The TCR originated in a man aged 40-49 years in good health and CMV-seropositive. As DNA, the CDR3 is TGCGCCAGCAGCCCGACAGGGGGGAACGAGCAGTACTTC. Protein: CASSPTGGNEQYF.